One sample yielded the 18 T cell receptor beta chains listed below, sequenced in a study of T cells in Graves' hyperthyroidism and ophthalmopathy. It was RNA transcripts that yielded the amplified TCR beta CDR3 regions. Initially, a first-round RT-PCR of the TCR CDR3 employed the HTBI primer set. Each CDR3 protein is one row after TCRdb ran MiXCR on the multiplex PCR reads. The sample has around 110,000 distinct CDR3 sequences, 16% seen once. The specimen was blood. The receptor source for this set is a woman aged 50 to 60 with Graves' hyperthyroidism.

This clonotype was detected many times. The chain employs TRBV2 and TRBJ1-1, with D possibly TRBD1 on 5 matching bases. Germline V gene data show CDR1 as SNHLY and CDR2 as FYNNEI. The V and J ends lost 2 bases and 4 bases respectively, with 14 bases between them. The CDR3 sequence is 15 residues long. CDR3 nucleotides: TGTGCCAGCAGTGAAACGATCCGGACACCCACTGAAGCTTTCTTT. This translates into CASSETIRTPTEAFF.

This clonotype was counted ten times or more. The rearrangement uses TRBV9 and TRBJ2-5; D is possibly TRBD2 (7 bases). Germline values: CDR1 SGDLS, CDR2 YYNGEE. The CDR3 loop spans 16 amino acids. V was trimmed by 3 bases and J by 5 bases, leaving 20 bases between them. In DNA, the CDR3 is TGTGCCAGCAGCGAGTCGGTTGGGGGGGCCGGGGAGACCCAGTACTTC. It encodes CASSESVGGAGETQYF.

This clonotype showed up many times. The gene calls are TRBV27 and TRBJ2-5, with TRBD1 matching over 7 bases. V gave up 5 bases and J gave up 2 bases; unmatched junction bases: 5. CDR1 is MNHEY, CDR2 SMNVEV, per germline (reference sequence). This CDR3 spans 14 amino acids. The CDR3, as DNA: TGTGCCAGCAGTCCCTGGGACAGACAAGAGACCCAGTACTTC. Translation gives CASSPWDRQETQYF.

As concerns this clonotype: One base away lies a much larger clone, so this may be a sequencing read error. The V call is TRBV29-1, the J call TRBJ2-1, with D hard to call. Per germline, CDR1 SQVTM and CDR2 ANQGSEA. The V and J ends lost 3 bases and 10 bases respectively, with 7 bases between them. The CDR3 has 10 amino acids. The CDR3: CSVDEAEQFF. CDR3 sequence (DNA): TGCAGCGTTGACGAGGCAGAGCAGTTCTTC.

This clonotype was detected many times. This chain links TRBV18 with TRBJ2-7, with 10 bases that match TRBD1. The CDR3 is 15 residues long. With V trimmed by 4 bases and J by 3 bases, 6 bases remained unmatched. CDR1 and CDR2 from the germline V gene are KGHSH and LQKENI. In nucleotides, the CDR3 is TGTGCCAGCTCACGGACCGGGACAGGGGACTACGAGCAGTACTTC. This codes for CASSRTGTGDYEQYF.

This clonotype was seen repeatedly, ten times or more. V usage is TRBV27 and J usage is TRBJ1-5; D uncertain. The germline gives CDR1 MNHEY, CDR2 SMNVEV (reference sequence). The CDR3 has 13 residues. The V gene lost 4 bases and the J gene lost 1 base, with 5 bases spanning the gap. The DNA of the CDR3 is TGTGCCAGCAGTTCCGGAAGCAATCAGCCCCAGCATTTT. Residues: CASSSGSNQPQHF.

This clonotype was observed at least ten times. V and J are TRBV11-3 and TRBJ2-1; TRBD2 is a possible D gene (5 bases). Trimming cost V 4 bases and J 7 bases, with 8 bases left between them. The germline V gene encodes CDR1 SGHNT and CDR2 YENEEA. This CDR3 contains 12 residues. The CDR3 sequence: CASSSRRNEQFF. The CDR3 coding sequence is TGTGCCAGCAGCTCCCGGAGGAATGAGCAGTTCTTC.

This clonotype has ten or more counts. The gene calls are TRBV28 and TRBJ2-2; no clear D. CDR1 is MDHEN, CDR2 SYDVKM, per germline. The CDR3 runs 14 residues. Trimming removed 5 bases from V and 6 bases from J, with 13 bases in between. CDR3: CASSPPYEPGELFF. The CDR3 DNA is TGTGCCAGCAGTCCCCCATACGAGCCCGGGGAGCTGTTTTTT. The whole variable domain, filled in from reference TRBV28 and TRBJ2-2, reads DVKVTQSSRYLVKRTGEKVFLECVQDMDHENMFWYRQDPGLGLRLIYFSYDVKMKEKGDIPEGYSVSREKKERFSLILESASTNQTSMYLCASSPPYEPGELFFGEGSRLTVL.

The chain uses TRBV7-8 and TRBJ1-5; TRBD1 might be the D (5 bases). Trimming left V 2 bases short and J 6 bases short, with 14 bases between. This CDR3 contains 15 residues. CDR1 is SGHVS, CDR2 FQNEAQ, per germline. This CDR3 reads CASSLSGRGFQPQHF. The CDR3 bases are TGTGCCAGCAGCTTATCGGGGAGGGGTTTTCAGCCCCAGCATTTT. Complete variable domain (other parts from reference TRBV7-8 and TRBJ1-5): GAGVSQSPRYKVAKRGQDVALRCDPISGHVSLFWYQQALGQGPEFLTYFQNEAQLDKSGLPSDRFFAERPEGSVSTLKIQRTQQEDSAVYLCASSLSGRGFQPQHFGDGTRLSIL.

This clonotype was seen at least ten times. The gene calls are TRBV27 and TRBJ2-7, with 9 bases aligning to TRBD2. V dropped 3 bases and J dropped 2; count of bases not matched to a gene: 5. CDR3 length: 15 residues. Germline V gene lookup returns CDR1 MNHEY and CDR2 SMNVEV (reference sequence). In nucleotides, the CDR3 is TGTGCCAGCAGTTTTTCGGTAGCGGGGGCCTACGAGCAGTACTTC. As protein: CASSFSVAGAYEQYF.

This clonotype has at least ten counts. V is TRBV20-1 and J is TRBJ2-7, with 12 bases aligning to TRBD1. The junction had 8 bases not matched to a gene; V was cut back by 6 bases and J by 5 bases. There are 14 residues in the CDR3. Germline lookup yields CDR1 DFQATT and CDR2 SNEGSKA (reference sequence). The CDR3 spells CSAGQGATGDEQYF. CDR3 nucleotides: TGCAGTGCGGGACAGGGGGCAACCGGGGACGAGCAGTACTTC.

This clonotype occurred a few times. A read error may be the cause here, since a much bigger clone is one base away. The chain joins TRBV10-3 to TRBJ2-5; D is perhaps TRBD1 (5 bases). Trimming cost V 2 bases and J 5 bases, with 6 bases left between them. Germline V gives CDR1 ENHRY, CDR2 SYGVKD. There are 12 residues in the CDR3. The CDR3 region is CAISEPGETQYF. CDR3 nucleotide sequence: TGTGCCATCAGTGAGCCAGGGGAGACCCAGTACTTC.

This clonotype was detected ten times or more. This chain uses TRBV30 with TRBJ1-5; D is unresolved. Germline V CDR1 and CDR2: GTSNPN, SVGIG (reference sequence). The CDR3 loop spans 13 amino acids. V gave up 2 bases and J gave up 4 bases, with 9 bases separating them. The CDR3 region is CAWSRQGNQPQHF. DNA of the CDR3: TGTGCCTGGAGTCGGCAAGGGAATCAGCCCCAGCATTTT.

Ten or more counts support this clonotype. V gene TRBV7-2 combines with J gene TRBJ2-1; perhaps D is TRBD1 or TRBD2 (5 bases each). CDR3 length equals 19 residues. Trimming took 6 bases from V and 0 from J, leaving 24 bases between them. CDR1 and CDR2 (germline): SGHTA, FQGNSA. CDR3 in amino acids: CASRSGTIRRRSSYNEQFF. The CDR3 DNA reads as TGTGCCAGCAGGTCCGGGACGATCCGTCGGAGAAGCTCCTACAATGAGCAGTTCTTC.

About this clonotype: A much more abundant neighbour one base away suggests this may be a read error. This rearrangement joins TRBV4-1 to TRBJ1-4, with D uncertain. Germline CDR1 MGHRA, CDR2 YSYEKL. Trimming removed 3 bases from V and 8 bases from J, with 22 bases in between. This CDR3 has 17 residues. CDR3 coding DNA: TGCGCCAGCAGCCAGGGCGGCGGGAGGTGGAAAATAGAAAAACTGTTTTTT. Translation: CASSQGGGRWKIEKLFF.

This clonotype was seen repeatedly, ten times or more. The limits of the CDR3 on the DNA are not certain, so only TCRdb's listed CDR3 is given. CDR3: CASSFLAGQETQYF. V gene TRBV28 combines with J gene TRBJ2-5. The CDR3 totals 14 residues, both ends included. The germline gives CDR1 MDHEN, CDR2 SYDVKM.

Only a few counts were recorded for this clonotype. The chain employs TRBV29-1 and TRBJ2-3; weak D call: TRBD2 (6 bases). Germline-derived CDR1 and CDR2 are SQVTM and ANQGSEA. The CDR3 loop spans 14 amino acids. The V gene lost 4 bases and the J gene lost 0 bases, with 11 bases spanning the gap. The CDR3 DNA reads as TGCAGCGTTGTTCGCGGGACTAGCACAGATACGCAGTATTTT. This gives the protein CSVVRGTSTDTQYF.

This clonotype was seen ten or more times. The rearrangement uses TRBV10-3 and TRBJ2-6; D could derive from TRBD1 or TRBD2 (5 bases each). The CDR3 runs to 19 residues. Per germline, CDR1 ENHRY and CDR2 SYGVKD. Trimming stripped 2 bases from V and 0 bases from J, with 17 bases between. CDR3 sequence: CAISEVQTGTTSGANVLTF. The CDR3, as DNA: TGTGCCATCAGTGAGGTTCAAACCGGGACGACCTCTGGGGCCAACGTCCTGACTTTC.